This entry concerns a single T cell receptor beta chain. A read error may explain this, as a much larger clone is one base away. Regarding time point: patch test 2, 6 weeks after DPC sensitization. Described treatment: therapeutic diphenylcyclopropenone sensitization with weekly scalp DPC. The sample comes from a study of human T cells and chemical hapten exposure. TCRdb used MiXCR to reprocess the RACE reads, holding one entry per CDR3 protein. The repertoire holds around 99,000 distinct CDR3 sequences, 9.2% seen once, with 3.1% in the top ten. The V gene's germline CDR1 is KGHSH and CDR2 LQKENI. This CDR3 spans 17 amino acids. Trimming removed 1 base from V and 6 bases from J; junction bases left unmatched: 15.

The source is a middle-aged woman with alopecia areata. Some clones in this sample may be carry-over from other donors' samples. This material consisted of whole blood, taken in connection with sensitization to the hapten diphenylcyclopropenone (DPC). This chain connects TRBV18 to TRBJ2-7, with 7 nucleotides matching TRBD1. The DNA of the CDR3 is TGTGCCAGCTCACCACTGACAGGGCTGAAAGTTCGAGGCGAGCAGTACTTC. Amino acid sequence: CASSPLTGLKVRGEQYF.